These 5 T cell receptor beta chains were all obtained from the same sample, sequenced in a study of blood T cell repertoires in COVID-19. Clones were read by immunoSEQ multiplex PCR, and TCRdb kept only the in-frame ones, dropping some. This repertoire shows tens of thousands of clones, about 86% found once; its top ten account for approximately 12%. Material: peripheral blood. Source of these receptors: a human donor in a cohort sampled during active COVID-19.

The chain links TRBV19 to TRBJ1-6; 8 bases align to TRBD1. V was pared by 7 bases and J by 2 bases, with 1 base of the junction left unmatched. Per germline, CDR1 LNHDA and CDR2 SQIVND (reference sequence). CDR3 length: 14 residues. The CDR3 coding sequence is TGTGCCAGTACAGGGGGCGCCTATAATTCACCCCTCCACTTT. Its translation is CASTGGAYNSPLHF.

Written as DNA, the CDR3 is TGTGCCAGCAGCTTTGGGACAGGGGGAAACTATGGCTACACCTTC. Its translation: CASSFGTGGNYGYTF. The chain joins TRBV11-2 to TRBJ1-2; 11 bases line up with TRBD1. Germline trimming cut 3 bases from V and 2 bases from J; bases unmatched to any gene: 2. This CDR3 is 15 amino acids long. CDR1 and CDR2 from the germline V gene are SGHAT and FQNNGV.

The V and J genes are TRBV5-4 and TRBJ2-1, with 7 nucleotides matching TRBD2. Trimming took 2 bases from V and 10 from J; bases not matched to a gene: 9. CDR1 is SGHNT and CDR2 is YYREEE in the germline V gene (reference sequence). The CDR3 covers 14 residues. CDR3 sequence reads: CASSFPQGGVEQFF. In DNA, the CDR3 is TGTGCCAGCAGCTTCCCCCAGGGAGGGGTCGAGCAGTTCTTC. The variable domain in full, with the rest retrieved from reference TRBV5-4 and TRBJ2-1, is ETGVTQSPTHLIKTRGQQVTLRCSSQSGHNTVSWYQQALGQGPQFIFQYYREEENGRGNFPPRFSGLQFPNYSSELNVNALELDDSALYLCASSFPQGGVEQFFGPGTRLTVL.

The gene calls are TRBV29-1 and TRBJ1-1; D is unclear. The CDR3 has 13 amino acids. The ends were cut back, 6 bases at V and 1 base at J, with 12 bases in the middle. CDR1 and CDR2 from the germline V gene are SQVTM and ANQGSEA. The CDR3 spells CSVATSGNTEAFF. Written as DNA, the CDR3 is TGCAGCGTCGCGACAAGCGGGAACACTGAAGCTTTCTTT.

This clone turned up a few times. The gene calls are TRBV20-1 and TRBJ1-2, with no clear D. Trimming removed 2 bases at V and 4 bases at J, with 5 bases between. The CDR3 totals 11 residues. Germline loops: CDR1 DFQATT, CDR2 SNEGSKA (reference sequence). CDR3 bases: TGCAGTGCTAGACTCTCCTATGGCTACACCTTC. Translation gives CSARLSYGYTF.